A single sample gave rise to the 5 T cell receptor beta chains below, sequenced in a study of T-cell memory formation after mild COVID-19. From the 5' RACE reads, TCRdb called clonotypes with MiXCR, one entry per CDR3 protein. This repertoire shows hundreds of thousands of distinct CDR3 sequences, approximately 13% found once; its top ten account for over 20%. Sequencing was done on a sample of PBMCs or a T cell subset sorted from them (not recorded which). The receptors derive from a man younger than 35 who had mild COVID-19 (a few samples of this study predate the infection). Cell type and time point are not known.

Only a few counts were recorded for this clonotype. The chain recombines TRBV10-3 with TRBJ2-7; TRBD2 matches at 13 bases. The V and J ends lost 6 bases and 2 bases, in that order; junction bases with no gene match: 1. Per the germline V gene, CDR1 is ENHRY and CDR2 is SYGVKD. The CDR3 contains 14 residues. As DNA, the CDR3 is TGTGCCATCAGAGGGACTAGCGGGGCCTACGAGCAGTACTTC. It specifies CAIRGTSGAYEQYF.

The CDR3 sequence is CASSYDRGGYNEQFF. The CDR3 nucleotides are TGTGCCAGCAGTTACGACAGGGGGGGATACAATGAGCAGTTCTTC. The V gene is TRBV6-2 or TRBV6-3, the J gene TRBJ2-1; 9 bases line up with TRBD1. Looked up from germline, CDR1 is MNHEY and CDR2 is SVGEGT. Losses at the gene ends were 2 bases for V and 4 bases for J; bases not matched to a gene: 3. This CDR3 is 15 amino acids long.

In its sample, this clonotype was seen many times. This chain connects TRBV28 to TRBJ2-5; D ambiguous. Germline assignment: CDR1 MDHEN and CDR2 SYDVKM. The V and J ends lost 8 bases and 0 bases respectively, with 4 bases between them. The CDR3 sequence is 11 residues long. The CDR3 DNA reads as TGTGCCAGCCATTACCAAGAGACCCAGTACTTC. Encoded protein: CASHYQETQYF.

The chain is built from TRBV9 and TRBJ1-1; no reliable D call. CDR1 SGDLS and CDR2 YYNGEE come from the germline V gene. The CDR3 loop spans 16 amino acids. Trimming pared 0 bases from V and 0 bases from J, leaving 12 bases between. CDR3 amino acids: CASSVGGSEMNTEAFF. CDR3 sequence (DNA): TGTGCCAGCAGCGTAGGCGGTTCCGAAATGAACACTGAAGCTTTCTTT.

CDR3 in DNA: TGTGCCAGCAGTTTCCCCGGGACTAGCGGGGGGGCCCACACCGGGGAGCTGTTTTTT. Its protein is CASSFPGTSGGAHTGELFF. The J gene is TRBJ2-2, the V gene TRBV12-3 or TRBV12-4; 16 bases fit TRBD2. With V trimmed by 3 bases and J by 3 bases, 7 bases remained unmatched. The CDR3 consists of 19 residues.